This paragraph covers one T cell receptor beta chain sequence. As yet, its antigen is unknown. The sample is drawn from a study of T cell responses to AZD1222 COVID-19 vaccine. Broader study findings: Nearly half of spike-specific TCRs reportedly go after variant regions that carry no mutations. Vaccine-associated CD4 TCRs spanned spike, dominant at 160-218 and 743-854. The study sampled repertoires only after the peak T cell response.

Sequencing used immunoSEQ multiplex PCR; TCRdb keeps in-frame clones, though not all of them. Of 85,000 to 130,000 clones in the sample, 85% to 95% are singletons; the top ten hold around 5%. The sample in question was peripheral blood, obtained on day 0 of AZD1222 vaccination. This TCR was sampled from an adult in good health.

Here the CDR3 DNA reads TGCGCCAGCAGCCCGGGACAGTGGAATTCACCCCTCCACTTT. The encoded protein is CASSPGQWNSPLHF. This chain connects TRBV5-1 to TRBJ1-6, with 7 bases identical to TRBD1. The germline CDR1 and CDR2 sequences are SGHRS and YFSETQ. CDR3 length: 14 residues. V lost 4 bases and J lost 7; bases outside the gene matches: 5.